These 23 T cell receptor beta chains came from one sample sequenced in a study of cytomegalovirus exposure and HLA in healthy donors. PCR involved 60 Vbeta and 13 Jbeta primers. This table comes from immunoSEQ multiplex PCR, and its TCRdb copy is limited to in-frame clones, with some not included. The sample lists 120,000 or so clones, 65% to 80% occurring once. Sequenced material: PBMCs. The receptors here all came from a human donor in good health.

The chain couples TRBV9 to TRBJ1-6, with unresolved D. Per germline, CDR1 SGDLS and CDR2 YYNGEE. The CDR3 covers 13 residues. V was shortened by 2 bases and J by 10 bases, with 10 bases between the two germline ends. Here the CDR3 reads CASSVSPVSPLHF. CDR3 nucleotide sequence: TGTGCCAGCAGCGTTTCTCCGGTCTCACCCCTCCACTTT.

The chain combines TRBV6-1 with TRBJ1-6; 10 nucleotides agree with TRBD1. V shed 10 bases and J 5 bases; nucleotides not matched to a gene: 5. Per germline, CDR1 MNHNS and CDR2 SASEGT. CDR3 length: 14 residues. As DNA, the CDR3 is TGTGCCACCGGACAGGGGGACAATAATTCACCCCTCCACTTT. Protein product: CATGQGDNNSPLHF.

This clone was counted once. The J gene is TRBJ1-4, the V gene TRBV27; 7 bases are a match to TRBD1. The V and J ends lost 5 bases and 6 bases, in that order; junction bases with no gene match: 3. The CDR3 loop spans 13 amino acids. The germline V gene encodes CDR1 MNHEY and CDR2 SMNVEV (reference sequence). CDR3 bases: TGTGCCAGCAGTCCGGGACAGCATGAAAAACTGTTTTTT. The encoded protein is CASSPGQHEKLFF. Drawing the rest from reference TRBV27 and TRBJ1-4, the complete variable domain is EAQVTQNPRYLITVTGKKLTVTCSQNMNHEYMSWYRQDPGLGLRQIYYSMNVEVTDKGDVPEGYKVSRKEKRNFPLILESPSPNQTSLYFCASSPGQHEKLFFGSGTQLSVL.

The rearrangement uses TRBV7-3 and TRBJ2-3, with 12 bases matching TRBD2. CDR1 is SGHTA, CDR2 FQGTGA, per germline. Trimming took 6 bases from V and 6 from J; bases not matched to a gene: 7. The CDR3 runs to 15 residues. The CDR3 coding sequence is TGTGCCAGCAGTCCTAGCGGGGGGGCCGAGGATACGCAGTATTTT. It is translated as CASSPSGGAEDTQYF. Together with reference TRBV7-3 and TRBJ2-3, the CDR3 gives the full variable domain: GAGVSQTPSNKVTEKGKYVELRCDPISGHTALYWYRQSLGQGPEFLIYFQGTGAADDSGLPNDRFFAVRPEGSVSTLKIQRTERGDSAVYLCASSPSGGAEDTQYFGPGTRLTVL.

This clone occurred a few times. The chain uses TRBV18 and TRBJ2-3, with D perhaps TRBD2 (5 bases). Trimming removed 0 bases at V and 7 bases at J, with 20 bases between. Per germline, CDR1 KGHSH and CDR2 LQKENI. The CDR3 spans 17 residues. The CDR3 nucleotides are TGTGCCAGCTCACCACCGGACGACTACCGAAGCACGAATACGCAGTATTTT. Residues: CASSPPDDYRSTNTQYF.

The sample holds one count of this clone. This CDR3 is CASSLSWSGQETQYF. CDR3 DNA sequence: TGTGCCAGCAGCCTGTCGTGGAGCGGCCAAGAGACCCAGTACTTC. The chain links TRBV5-4 to TRBJ2-5, with D possibly matching TRBD2 (5 bases). Looked up from germline, CDR1 is SGHNT and CDR2 is YYREEE (reference sequence). CDR3 length: 15 amino acids. The V end lost 4 bases, the J end lost 1 base, and 14 bases lay between the germline ends.

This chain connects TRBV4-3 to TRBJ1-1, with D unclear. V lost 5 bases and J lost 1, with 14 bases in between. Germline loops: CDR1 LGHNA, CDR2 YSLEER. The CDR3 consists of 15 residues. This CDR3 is CASSYRGRTNTEAFF. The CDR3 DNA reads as TGCGCCAGCAGCTATCGGGGTAGAACGAACACTGAAGCTTTCTTT.

The CDR3 loop is CASSFLRGGEQYF. In DNA, the CDR3 is TGTGCCAGCAGTTTTTTACGCGGGGGGGAGCAGTACTTC. V usage is TRBV28 and J usage is TRBJ2-7; the match to TRBD2 covers 8 bases. With 3 bases clipped from V and 7 bases from J, the junction kept 5 bases outside the gene matches. Germline CDR1 reads MDHEN; CDR2 reads SYDVKM. The CDR3 spans 13 residues.

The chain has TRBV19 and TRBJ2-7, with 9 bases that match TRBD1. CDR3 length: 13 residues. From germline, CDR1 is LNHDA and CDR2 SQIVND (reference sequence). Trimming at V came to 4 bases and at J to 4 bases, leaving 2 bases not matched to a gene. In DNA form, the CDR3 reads TGTGCCAGTAGTAACAGGGGGCAGTACGAGCAGTACTTC. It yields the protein CASSNRGQYEQYF. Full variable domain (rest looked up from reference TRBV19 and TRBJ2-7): DGGITQSPKYLFRKEGQNVTLSCEQNLNHDAMYWYRQDPGQGLRLIYYSQIVNDFQKGDIAEGYSVSREKKESFPLTVTSAQKNPTAFYLCASSNRGQYEQYFGPGTRLTVT.

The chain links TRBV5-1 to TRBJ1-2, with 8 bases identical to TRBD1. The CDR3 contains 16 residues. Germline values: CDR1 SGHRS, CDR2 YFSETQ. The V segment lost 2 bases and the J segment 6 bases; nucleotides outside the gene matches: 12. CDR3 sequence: CASSLDTRTGLDGYTF. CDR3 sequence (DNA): TGCGCCAGCAGCTTAGACACCCGGACAGGGCTGGATGGCTACACCTTC.

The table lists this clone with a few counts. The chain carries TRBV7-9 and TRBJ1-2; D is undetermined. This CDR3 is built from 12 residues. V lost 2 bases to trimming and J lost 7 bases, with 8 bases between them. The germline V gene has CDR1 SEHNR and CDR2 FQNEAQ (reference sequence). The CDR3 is CASSLSRGGYTF. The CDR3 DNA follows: TGTGCCAGCAGCTTATCCCGAGGTGGCTACACCTTC.

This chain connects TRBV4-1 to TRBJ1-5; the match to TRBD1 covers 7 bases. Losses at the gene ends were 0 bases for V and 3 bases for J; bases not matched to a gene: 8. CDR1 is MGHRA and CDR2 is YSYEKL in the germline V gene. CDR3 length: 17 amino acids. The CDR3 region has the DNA TGCGCCAGCAGCCAAGACGGATCGGGACAGATCAATCAGCCCCAGCATTTT. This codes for CASSQDGSGQINQPQHF.

In DNA form, the CDR3 reads TGTGCCAGCAGCTTGTTTACAGGGGGCTGGACAGATACGCAGTATTTT. Its protein is CASSLFTGGWTDTQYF. The chain uses TRBV5-4 and TRBJ2-3, with 9 positions matching TRBD1. J lost 3 bases, V lost 1 base, and 6 bases had no gene match. The length of the CDR3 is 16 residues. Germline V gene sequence: CDR1 SGHNT, CDR2 YYREEE (reference sequence).

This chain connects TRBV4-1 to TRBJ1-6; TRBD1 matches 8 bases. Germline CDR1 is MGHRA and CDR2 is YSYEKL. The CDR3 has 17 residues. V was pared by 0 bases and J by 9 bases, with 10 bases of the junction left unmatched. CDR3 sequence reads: CASSQDSRQGYGSPLHF. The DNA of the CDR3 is TGCGCCAGCAGCCAAGATTCGAGACAGGGGTACGGTTCACCCCTCCACTTT.

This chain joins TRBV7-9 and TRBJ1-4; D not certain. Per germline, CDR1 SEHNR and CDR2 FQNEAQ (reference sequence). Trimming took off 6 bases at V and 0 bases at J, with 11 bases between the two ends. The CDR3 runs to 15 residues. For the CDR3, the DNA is TGTGCCAGCAGAGATGAGGGTTCAACTAATGAAAAACTGTTTTTT. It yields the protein CASRDEGSTNEKLFF. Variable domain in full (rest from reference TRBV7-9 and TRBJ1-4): DTGVSQNPRHKITKRGQNVTFRCDPISEHNRLYWYRQTLGQGPEFLTYFQNEAQLEKSRLLSDRFSAERPKGSFSTLEIQRTEQGDSAMYLCASRDEGSTNEKLFFGSGTQLSVL.

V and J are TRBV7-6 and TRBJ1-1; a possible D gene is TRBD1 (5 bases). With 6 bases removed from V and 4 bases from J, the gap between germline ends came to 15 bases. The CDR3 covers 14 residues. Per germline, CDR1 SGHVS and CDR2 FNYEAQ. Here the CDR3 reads CASSSRSGGTEAFF. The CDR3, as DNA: TGTGCCAGCAGTTCGAGGAGCGGGGGCACTGAAGCTTTCTTT.

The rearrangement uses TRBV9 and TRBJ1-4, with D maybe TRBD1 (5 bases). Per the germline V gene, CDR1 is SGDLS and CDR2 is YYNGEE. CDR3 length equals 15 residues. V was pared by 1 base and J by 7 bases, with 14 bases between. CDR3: CASSVFGQGSEKLFF. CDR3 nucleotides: TGTGCCAGCAGCGTATTCGGGCAGGGAAGTGAAAAACTGTTTTTT. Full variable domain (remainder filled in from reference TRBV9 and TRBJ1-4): DSGVTQTPKHLITATGQRVTLRCSPRSGDLSVYWYQQSLDQGLQFLIQYYNGEERAKGNILERFSAQQFPDLHSELNLSSLELGDSALYFCASSVFGQGSEKLFFGSGTQLSVL.

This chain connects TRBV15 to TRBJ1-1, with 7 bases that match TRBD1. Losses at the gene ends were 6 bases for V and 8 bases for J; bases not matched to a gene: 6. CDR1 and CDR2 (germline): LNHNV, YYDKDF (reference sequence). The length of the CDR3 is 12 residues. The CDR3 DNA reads TGTGCCACCAGTACGACAGGGAGGGAAGCTTTCTTT. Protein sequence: CATSTTGREAFF.

This chain's CDR3 is CASRNRRVSYEQYF. In nucleotides, the CDR3 is TGTGCCAGCAGGAACCGCCGGGTCTCCTACGAGCAGTACTTC. The V call is TRBV5-6, the J call TRBJ2-7; D not resolved. V lost 5 bases and J lost 0, with 12 bases in between. Germline V gene sequence: CDR1 SGHDT, CDR2 YYEEEE. There are 14 residues in the CDR3.

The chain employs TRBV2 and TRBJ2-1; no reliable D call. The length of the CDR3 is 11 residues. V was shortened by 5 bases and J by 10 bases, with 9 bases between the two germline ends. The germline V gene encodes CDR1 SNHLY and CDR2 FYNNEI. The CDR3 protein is CASSFPGEQFF. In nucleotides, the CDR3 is TGTGCCAGCAGTTTCCCCGGGGAGCAGTTCTTC.

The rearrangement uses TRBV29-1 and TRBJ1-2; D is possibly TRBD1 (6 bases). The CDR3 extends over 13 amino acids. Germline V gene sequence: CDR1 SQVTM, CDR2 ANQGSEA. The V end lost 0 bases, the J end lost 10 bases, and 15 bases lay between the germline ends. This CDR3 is CSVEDHRPGAYTF. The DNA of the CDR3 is TGCAGCGTTGAAGATCATAGGCCAGGGGCCTACACCTTC.

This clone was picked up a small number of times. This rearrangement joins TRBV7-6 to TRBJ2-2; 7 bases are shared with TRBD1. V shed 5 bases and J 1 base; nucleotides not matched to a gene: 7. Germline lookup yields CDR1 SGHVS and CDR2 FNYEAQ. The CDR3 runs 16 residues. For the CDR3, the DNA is TGTGCCAGCAGCACGACAGGGAGCGGGAACACCGGGGAGCTGTTTTTT. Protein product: CASSTTGSGNTGELFF.

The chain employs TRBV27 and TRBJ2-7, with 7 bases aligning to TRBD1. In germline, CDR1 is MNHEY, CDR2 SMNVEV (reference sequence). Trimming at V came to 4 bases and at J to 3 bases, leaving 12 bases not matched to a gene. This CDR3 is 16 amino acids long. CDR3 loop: CASSSPSGTVGYEQYF. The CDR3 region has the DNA TGTGCCAGCAGTTCGCCCTCCGGGACAGTGGGCTACGAGCAGTACTTC.